This passage covers 4 T cell receptor beta chains from one sample sequenced in a study of cytomegalovirus exposure and HLA in healthy donors. The data were produced by immunoSEQ multiplex PCR, yet TCRdb's version contains in-frame clones alone and is incomplete. The table lists around 350,000 clones, roughly 85% of them singletons. What was sequenced was PBMCs. All receptors come from a woman younger than 30 in good health and CMV-seronegative.

This sequence joins TRBV6-1 and TRBJ2-3; 10 bases are a match to TRBD1. Trimming cost V 6 bases and J 3 bases; bases outside gene matches: 3. In germline, CDR1 is MNHNS, CDR2 SASEGT. The length of the CDR3 is 14 residues. The CDR3 loop is CASRRTGGTDTQYF. DNA for the CDR3: TGTGCCAGCAGGAGGACAGGGGGGACAGATACGCAGTATTTT.

This rearrangement joins TRBV28 to TRBJ1-1; 8 bases align to TRBD1. CDR1 and CDR2 (germline): MDHEN, SYDVKM. Trimming cost V 3 bases and J 9 bases; bases outside gene matches: 9. The CDR3 contains 14 residues. The CDR3 loop is CASSFRGQVNKAFF. CDR3 in DNA: TGTGCCAGCAGTTTCCGGGGACAGGTGAACAAAGCTTTCTTT.

The chain combines TRBV7-2 with TRBJ1-5; 7 positions agree with TRBD1. Germline V lookup: CDR1 SGHTA, CDR2 FQGNSA. The length of the CDR3 is 15 residues. Unmatched junction bases numbered 4, after V lost 1 base and J lost 4 bases. This CDR3 is CASSLGDSQNQPQHF. For the CDR3, the DNA is TGTGCCAGCAGCTTAGGGGACAGCCAGAATCAGCCCCAGCATTTT.

The J gene is TRBJ2-7, the V gene TRBV7-9; tentatively, D is TRBD1 (6 bases). The CDR3 length is 15 residues. With 4 bases removed from V and 2 bases from J, the gap between germline ends came to 15 bases. Germline V lookup: CDR1 SEHNR, CDR2 FQNEAQ (reference sequence). CDR3 loop: CASSSLGAAAYEQYF. The DNA for the CDR3 is TGTGCCAGCAGCTCCCTGGGGGCAGCCGCCTACGAGCAGTACTTC.